In this sample, the clone carrying this TCR beta chain turned up many times. This specimen belongs to a study of cytomegalovirus exposure and HLA in healthy donors. V was trimmed by 0 bases and J by 0 bases, leaving 6 bases between them. This CDR3 has 14 residues. Germline loops: CDR1 ENHRY, CDR2 SYGVKD. Method: immunoSEQ multiplex PCR; TCRdb's copy keeps in-frame clones and lacks some. The sample shows some 110,000 clones, roughly 82% of them seen only once. The clonotype was recovered from a man aged 18 to 35 in good health and CMV-seronegative. The gene calls are TRBV10-3 and TRBJ2-7, with D perhaps TRBD1 (5 bases). Sequencing was carried out using PBMCs. This CDR3 reads CAISESDSSYEQYF. The CDR3, as DNA: TGTGCCATCAGTGAGTCTGACAGCTCCTACGAGCAGTACTTC.